This T cell receptor beta chain was documented in a study of T cells in localized non-small cell lung cancer. Clones were read by immunoSEQ multiplex PCR, and TCRdb kept only the in-frame ones, dropping some. The sample carries about 76,000 clones, 84% recorded once. Trimming left V 3 bases short and J 3 bases short, with 14 bases between. The germline CDR1 and CDR2 sequences are WNHNN and SYGVQD (reference sequence). This CDR3 comprises 15 residues. The study, taken as a whole, reports: Longer overall survival was linked to higher blood T cell density. Uninvolved adjacent lung had higher T cell clonality than tumor and all other tissues. Analysis by sequencing included only one tumor region, so heterogeneity remains possible. Across samples, adjacent lung featured a median roughly 50 of the top 100 tumor clones.

On this clone itself: Its antigen is still unknown.

The J gene is TRBJ2-5, the V gene TRBV10-1; unclear D gene. The origin of this receptor is a female donor older than 55 with stage I lung adenocarcinoma. The specimen comprised peripheral blood, sampled before any cancer treatment. CDR3 DNA sequence: TGCGCCAGCAGTGATTCGAATTTCGAAAAAGAGACCCAGTACTTC. It specifies CASSDSNFEKETQYF.